A single sample is the source of the 32 T cell receptor beta chains below, sequenced in a study of cytomegalovirus exposure and HLA in healthy donors. With 60 Vbeta and 13 Jbeta primers, the PCR was carried out. The repertoire was sequenced with immunoSEQ multiplex PCR; TCRdb's copy has only in-frame clones and lacks some. This sample has 150,000 or so clones; about 70% occur once, and the top ten carry about 2.7%. Material: PBMCs. These receptor sequences come from a man between 18 and 29 years old in good health and CMV-seronegative.

This rearrangement joins TRBV19 to TRBJ2-2, with 7 bases identical to TRBD2. With V trimmed by 6 bases and J by 7 bases, 2 bases remained unmatched. CDR3 length: 12 residues. Germline V CDR1 and CDR2: LNHDA, SQIVND (reference sequence). The CDR3 is CASSGGIGELFF. Written as DNA, the CDR3 is TGTGCCAGTAGCGGGGGGATCGGGGAGCTGTTTTTT.

V is TRBV19 and J is TRBJ1-2; D perhaps matches TRBD1 (6 bases). Deletions cut 3 bases from V and 5 bases from J, with 19 bases between. CDR3 length equals 16 residues. CDR1 is LNHDA, CDR2 SQIVND, per germline (reference sequence). This chain's CDR3 is CASSIYREPNPYGYTF. DNA for the CDR3: TGTGCCAGTAGTATCTACAGGGAACCGAATCCTTATGGCTACACCTTC.

The chain employs TRBV28 and TRBJ2-6; possible D gene TRBD1, 6 bases. The CDR3 runs to 14 residues. Trimming took 5 bases from V and 2 from J, leaving 7 bases between them. Germline V lookup: CDR1 MDHEN, CDR2 SYDVKM. CDR3 nucleotides: TGTGCCAGCAGTGAGGGGGCTGGGGCCAACGTCCTGACTTTC. This gives the protein CASSEGAGANVLTF.

This clone was detected once. In nucleotides, the CDR3 is TGCGCCAGCAGCCTCACGGAAGGACGGCCGGGGTACAATGAGCAGTTCTTC. Translation gives CASSLTEGRPGYNEQFF. The chain is built from TRBV5-1 and TRBJ2-1; D is possibly TRBD2 (5 bases). The CDR3 runs to 17 residues. Germline V gene lookup returns CDR1 SGHRS and CDR2 YFSETQ. Trimming took 4 bases from V and 4 from J, leaving 21 bases between them.

The chain has TRBV12-5 and TRBJ2-1; the match to TRBD2 covers 12 bases. V was clipped by 0 bases and J by 7 bases; unmatched bases: 7. CDR3 size: 17 residues. Germline values: CDR1 LGHNT, CDR2 FRNRAP. DNA for the CDR3: TGTGCTAGTGGTTTGGTACCGTCTAGCGGGGGGGGGAATGAGCAGTTCTTC. Protein: CASGLVPSSGGGNEQFF.

J is TRBJ1-5 and V is TRBV18; possible D gene TRBD1, 6 bases. This CDR3 has 13 residues. The V gene lost 5 bases and the J gene lost 1 base, with 6 bases spanning the gap. CDR1 and CDR2 from the germline V gene are KGHSH and LQKENI. The CDR3 DNA follows: TGTGCCAGCTCAGGGGGCAGCAATCAGCCCCAGCATTTT. Protein: CASSGGSNQPQHF.

The gene calls are TRBV7-2 and TRBJ2-3; 7 nucleotides line up with TRBD2. The junction had 5 bases not matched to a gene; V was cut back by 5 bases and J by 0 bases. Germline V CDR1 and CDR2: SGHTA, FQGNSA. CDR3 length equals 15 residues. The CDR3 DNA reads TGTGCCAGCAGCACCCGCGGGGGAAGCACAGATACGCAGTATTTT. Translated: CASSTRGGSTDTQYF.

The V gene is TRBV7-2, the J gene TRBJ2-7; D possibly corresponds to TRBD1 (5 bases). This CDR3 has 14 amino acids. Germline lookup yields CDR1 SGHTA and CDR2 FQGNSA. The V gene lost 4 bases and the J gene lost 1 base, with 11 bases spanning the gap. CDR3: CASSYSRGSYEQYF. DNA for the CDR3: TGTGCCAGCAGCTACTCAAGGGGATCCTACGAGCAGTACTTC. Looking up the rest from reference TRBV7-2 and TRBJ2-7 gives the full variable domain: GAGVSQSPSNKVTEKGKDVELRCDPISGHTALYWYRQSLGQGLEFLIYFQGNSAPDKSGLPSDRFSAERTGGSVSTLTIQRTQQEDSAVYLCASSYSRGSYEQYFGPGTRLTVT.

In this sample, this clone turned up once. The chain joins TRBV2 to TRBJ2-3; D possibly corresponds to TRBD2 (6 bases). The V gene lost 6 bases and the J gene lost 1 base, with 14 bases spanning the gap. The CDR3 runs to 15 residues. The germline V gene encodes CDR1 SNHLY and CDR2 FYNNEI. The CDR3 reads CASSRLDDGTDTQYF. For the CDR3, the DNA is TGTGCCAGCAGCCGACTAGATGACGGCACAGATACGCAGTATTTT.

V and J are TRBV4-2 and TRBJ2-2; 7 bases line up with TRBD2. With 0 bases clipped from V and 0 bases from J, the junction kept 10 bases outside the gene matches. The V gene's germline CDR1 is LGHNA and CDR2 YNFKEQ. CDR3 length: 19 amino acids. The CDR3 reads CASSQDTSGGVANTGELFF. CDR3 bases: TGTGCCAGCAGCCAAGATACTTCGGGGGGAGTTGCGAACACCGGGGAGCTGTTTTTT.

This clone was observed once. V and J are TRBV30 and TRBJ2-3, with D maybe TRBD2 (7 bases). Germline CDR1 GTSNPN, CDR2 SVGIG (reference sequence). The V end was cut by 5 bases, the J end by 2 bases, with 14 bases between. The CDR3 covers 14 residues. Here the CDR3 DNA reads TGTGCCTGGGGGAGGGGGAGCCTCACAGATACGCAGTATTTT. It specifies CAWGRGSLTDTQYF.

The chain has TRBV5-4 and TRBJ2-3; 9 nucleotides align to TRBD1. Per the germline V gene, CDR1 is SGHNT and CDR2 is YYREEE (reference sequence). J was trimmed by 5 bases and V by 4 bases; bases with no gene match: 8. The CDR3 loop spans 15 amino acids. CDR3 loop: CASSDRTGEGDTQYF. For the CDR3, the DNA is TGTGCCAGCAGCGATCGGACAGGGGAGGGAGATACGCAGTATTTT.

This clone has more than one count but fewer than ten. V and J are TRBV9 and TRBJ2-5, with TRBD1 identical over 7 bases. From germline, CDR1 is SGDLS and CDR2 YYNGEE. V shed 0 bases, J shed 1 base, and the junction held 6 bases outside the gene matches. The CDR3 runs 16 residues. CDR3 sequence (DNA): TGTGCCAGCAGCGTAGAACACAGGGGCTCCCAAGAGACCCAGTACTTC. Translating gives CASSVEHRGSQETQYF.

V gene TRBV4-2 combines with J gene TRBJ2-1, with 8 bases aligning to TRBD2. The CDR3 runs to 18 residues. V was clipped by 3 bases and J by 3 bases; unmatched bases: 13. CDR1 is LGHNA and CDR2 is YNFKEQ in the germline V gene. In DNA, the CDR3 is TGTGCCAGCAGCCAGGGGGGGGGTTACGGGGGGGACTACAATGAGCAGTTCTTC. Its protein is CASSQGGGYGGDYNEQFF.

The CDR3 DNA reads TGTGCCAGTAGTGCGGTCTCAGCTAACTATGGCTACACCTTC. It encodes CASSAVSANYGYTF. The rearrangement uses TRBV19 and TRBJ1-2; D remains unclear. The CDR3 sequence is 14 residues long. Germline loops: CDR1 LNHDA, CDR2 SQIVND (reference sequence). Trimming took 5 bases from V and 0 from J, leaving 10 bases between them. Combining the CDR3 with reference TRBV19 and TRBJ1-2 gives the whole variable domain DGGITQSPKYLFRKEGQNVTLSCEQNLNHDAMYWYRQDPGQGLRLIYYSQIVNDFQKGDIAEGYSVSREKKESFPLTVTSAQKNPTAFYLCASSAVSANYGYTFGSGTRLTVV.

This clone was seen only a few times. The rearrangement uses TRBV7-5 and TRBJ1-2; the table's D call, TRBD1, has no DNA check behind it. TRBV7-5 represents a pseudogene. The CDR3 totals 19 residues. CDR3 sequence (DNA): TGTGCCAGAAGCCTTACGGACAGGGGGCGTATTGGAGCTAACTATGGCTACACCTTC. Translating gives CARSLTDRGRIGANYGYTF.

The chain uses TRBV18 and TRBJ2-7; 8 nucleotides align to TRBD1. V trimming: 3 bases; J trimming: 7 bases; junction bases outside the gene matches: 11. CDR1 KGHSH and CDR2 LQKENI come from the germline V gene. The CDR3 is 15 residues long. DNA for the CDR3: TGTGCCAGCTCACCGAGGAGGACAGGGTTCGGGGAGCAGTACGTC. Amino acid sequence: CASSPRRTGFGEQYV.

This clone was counted between two and nine times. J is TRBJ2-2 and V is TRBV5-4, with TRBD1 matching over 11 bases. Trimming at V came to 2 bases and at J to 4 bases, leaving 7 bases not matched to a gene. The CDR3 runs to 17 residues. CDR1 and CDR2 from the germline V gene are SGHNT and YYREEE (reference sequence). The CDR3 DNA follows: TGTGCCAGCAGCTTCTTCGGGGGACAGGGGGGCACCGGGGAGCTGTTTTTT. Its translation: CASSFFGGQGGTGELFF.

V usage is TRBV27 and J usage is TRBJ1-1; D is uncertain. Per germline, CDR1 MNHEY and CDR2 SMNVEV (reference sequence). Trimming removed 4 bases from V and 5 bases from J, with 14 bases in between. The CDR3 loop spans 14 amino acids. The CDR3 DNA reads as TGTGCCAGCAGTTCCATCCTAGGGAGGACTGAAGCTTTCTTT. Translated: CASSSILGRTEAFF.

The rearrangement uses TRBV27 and TRBJ2-7; 10 bases line up with TRBD2. Germline V CDR1 and CDR2: MNHEY, SMNVEV (reference sequence). The CDR3 loop spans 15 amino acids. With 6 bases clipped from V and 2 bases from J, the junction kept 7 bases outside the gene matches. This CDR3 is CASRGSGGPTYEQYF. The CDR3 DNA reads as TGTGCCAGCAGAGGTAGCGGGGGGCCGACCTACGAGCAGTACTTC.

This clone was seen just once. The chain uses TRBV2 and TRBJ1-4; 12 bases agree with TRBD1. V trimming: 10 bases; J trimming: 5 bases; junction bases outside the gene matches: 11. Germline V gene data show CDR1 as SNHLY and CDR2 as FYNNEI. CDR3 length: 16 amino acids. CDR3 amino acids: CATRDRGRRRNEKLFF. For the CDR3, the DNA is TGTGCCACCCGGGACAGGGGGCGCAGAAGGAATGAAAAACTGTTTTTT.

A remark on this clone: In the same sample, other DNA sequences code for this CDR3. This chain connects TRBV2 to TRBJ1-1; 7 nucleotides match TRBD1. After removal of 4 bases from V and 2 bases from J, the junction contained 1 base not matched to a gene. In germline, CDR1 is SNHLY, CDR2 FYNNEI. This CDR3 region has 13 residues. The CDR3 nucleotides are TGTGCCAGCAGTGGACAGGGAAACACTGAAGCTTTCTTT. It specifies CASSGQGNTEAFF.

This clone was recorded a few times. This CDR3 reads CASSLTGELFF. The CDR3 DNA is TGTGCCAGCAGCCTTACCGGGGAGCTGTTTTTT. The chain carries TRBV11-2 and TRBJ2-2; no reliable D call. The CDR3 consists of 11 residues. Trimming removed 5 bases at V and 5 bases at J, with 3 bases between. Germline CDR1 is SGHAT and CDR2 is FQNNGV.

The gene calls are TRBV23-1 and TRBJ1-2; no clear D gene. TRBV23-1 is an ORF; its function is uncertain. The CDR3 extends over 14 amino acids. The germline V and J ends were trimmed by 0 bases and 0 bases, with 5 bases remaining between them. Here the CDR3 DNA reads TGCGCCAGCAGTCAATCTCTAGCTAACTATGGCTACACCTTC. It specifies CASSQSLANYGYTF.

This clone has only a few counts. CDR3 loop: CASRLRTGFIDTQYF. CDR3 bases: TGTGCCAGCAGACTAAGGACAGGATTTATAGATACGCAGTATTTT. The chain couples TRBV5-4 to TRBJ2-3, with 7 bases aligning to TRBD1. The trim removed 5 bases at V and 5 bases at J, leaving 11 bases unmatched. Germline V CDR1 and CDR2: SGHNT, YYREEE (reference sequence). This CDR3 comprises 15 residues.

The chain couples TRBV12-2 to TRBJ2-7; TRBD2, as called in the table, went unchecked against the DNA. TRBV12-2 is termed a pseudogene. The CDR3 extends over 15 amino acids. DNA of the CDR3: TGTGCAAGTCGCTTAGCTAGCGGGCAATCCTACGAGCAGTACGTC. It encodes CASRLASGQSYEQYV.

This clone has more than one count but fewer than ten. CDR3 in amino acids: CASSLSGRDYGYTF. The DNA of the CDR3 is TGTGCCAGCAGTTTAAGCGGCCGGGACTATGGCTACACCTTC. V is TRBV27 and J is TRBJ1-2; D gene unclear. CDR3 length: 14 residues. The germline V and J ends were trimmed by 2 bases and 3 bases, with 10 bases remaining between them. The germline CDR1 and CDR2 sequences are MNHEY and SMNVEV (reference sequence).

The chain employs TRBV29-1 and TRBJ2-3; perhaps TRBD2 as D (6 bases). Trimming took off 8 bases at V and 2 bases at J, with 11 bases between the two ends. The CDR3 consists of 12 residues. Germline CDR1 and CDR2: SQVTM and ANQGSEA. The CDR3 coding sequence is TGCAGCCCCGGGGGACTCACAGATACGCAGTATTTT. It is translated as CSPGGLTDTQYF.

The chain links TRBV7-9 to TRBJ1-2; D not certain. The V and J ends lost 0 bases and 2 bases respectively, with 7 bases between them. The CDR3 totals 14 residues. The V gene's germline CDR1 is SEHNR and CDR2 FQNEAQ (reference sequence). Written as DNA, the CDR3 is TGTGCCAGCAGCTTAGCTCGGGGAAACTATGGCTACACCTTC. This codes for CASSLARGNYGYTF.

This clone turned up a few times. Other nucleotide sequences from this sample produce the same CDR3. The rearrangement uses TRBV7-9 and TRBJ2-7; TRBD1 aligns across 8 bases. The CDR3 is 13 residues long. Germline V lookup: CDR1 SEHNR, CDR2 FQNEAQ (reference sequence). The CDR3 reads CSSRLQGAYEQYV. CDR3 coding DNA: TGTTCTAGCAGGCTACAGGGGGCCTACGAGCAGTACGTC.

The genes are TRBV11-2 and TRBJ1-5; 9 bases map to TRBD1. CDR3 size: 15 residues. V gave up 5 bases and J gave up 10 bases; unmatched junction bases: 12. From germline, CDR1 is SGHAT and CDR2 FQNNGV. This CDR3 reads CASSQQGAFGSPQHF. Written as DNA, the CDR3 is TGTGCCAGCAGCCAACAGGGGGCCTTCGGGAGCCCCCAGCATTTT.

The chain recombines TRBV7-7 with TRBJ2-5, with TRBD2 matching over 10 bases. In germline, CDR1 is SSHAT, CDR2 FNYEAQ (reference sequence). V lost 1 base to trimming and J lost 4 bases; unmatched junction nucleotides: 6. This CDR3 contains 16 residues. CDR3 sequence: CASSLVSGGAPETQYF. CDR3 bases: TGTGCCAGCAGCTTAGTGAGCGGGGGGGCCCCAGAGACCCAGTACTTC.